This TCR beta chain was profiled in a study of CD8 T cells in ankylosing spondylitis. Study-wide findings and caveats: A TCR beta motif made of roughly eight highly homologous variants seemed typical of ankylosing spondylitis blood.

Construction of TCR beta libraries was performed using quantitative 5'-RACE with molecular barcodes. TCRdb independently ran MiXCR on the 5' RACE reads; one entry per CDR3 protein. The sample lists about 130,000 distinct CDR3 sequences; 15% to 20% were seen once. Germline lookup yields CDR1 LNHNV and CDR2 YYDKDF (reference sequence). V was trimmed by 1 base and J by 4 bases, leaving 10 bases between them. The CDR3 is 14 amino acids. Note on this clonotype: Its antigen is as yet unknown.

The chain has TRBV15 and TRBJ1-2; D not resolved. What was sequenced was blood, either unsorted or a sorted T cell fraction (not recorded which). The TCR comes from a male donor with ankylosing spondylitis. The CDR3 DNA reads TGTGCCACCAGCAGAGTTCGGGGTACCTATGGCTACACCTTC. Its translation is CATSRVRGTYGYTF.